This passage covers 18 T cell receptor beta chains from one sample sequenced in a study of blood T cell repertoires in COVID-19. Generated by immunoSEQ multiplex PCR, the TCRdb table keeps only in-frame clones and is missing some. The sample has 390,000 or so clones; approximately 90% are singletons. Sequencing was done on a sample of peripheral blood. The receptors come from a woman in her thirties with active or convalescent COVID-19.

V gene TRBV15 combines with J gene TRBJ1-1; D possibly corresponds to TRBD1 (5 bases). The CDR3 spans 16 residues. Germline V gene data show CDR1 as LNHNV and CDR2 as YYDKDF (reference sequence). The V and J ends lost 5 bases and 3 bases respectively, with 19 bases between them. The CDR3 DNA is TGTGCCACCAGCCGAGGGGCCCCCCTAGGGGACACTGAAGCTTTCTTT. This translates into CATSRGAPLGDTEAFF.

This CDR3 is CASSQDTNYGYTF. Written as DNA, the CDR3 is TGTGCCAGCAGCCAGGACACAAACTATGGCTACACCTTC. The rearrangement links TRBV5-5 to TRBJ1-2; perhaps TRBD1 as D (5 bases). The CDR3 consists of 13 residues. Trimming shortened V by 4 bases and J by 2 bases, and 9 bases separated the two germline ends. In germline, CDR1 is SGHKS, CDR2 YYEKEE (reference sequence).

In this sample, this clone turned up once. The gene calls are TRBV19 and TRBJ1-3, with 8 bases identical to TRBD1. The V segment lost 6 bases and the J segment 4 bases; nucleotides outside the gene matches: 8. The germline V gene encodes CDR1 LNHDA and CDR2 SQIVND (reference sequence). The CDR3 loop spans 15 amino acids. CDR3 coding DNA: TGTGCCAGTAGCCCGGACAGGGCCGGAGGAAACACCATATATTTT. It yields the protein CASSPDRAGGNTIYF. The variable domain in full, completed from reference TRBV19 and TRBJ1-3, reads DGGITQSPKYLFRKEGQNVTLSCEQNLNHDAMYWYRQDPGQGLRLIYYSQIVNDFQKGDIAEGYSVSREKKESFPLTVTSAQKNPTAFYLCASSPDRAGGNTIYFGEGSWLTVV.

The chain has TRBV27 and TRBJ2-5, with D unclear. The CDR3 contains 14 residues. Germline assignment: CDR1 MNHEY and CDR2 SMNVEV (reference sequence). Trimming stripped 4 bases from V and 5 bases from J, with 14 bases between. The CDR3 DNA reads TGTGCCAGCAGTTCCTTTATACGTCGGGAGACCCAGTACTTC. Amino acid sequence: CASSSFIRRETQYF.

This rearrangement joins TRBV4-1 to TRBJ1-2; unclear D gene. From germline, CDR1 is MGHRA and CDR2 YSYEKL. This CDR3 comprises 16 residues. Trimming left V 0 bases short and J 8 bases short, with 19 bases between. Written as DNA, the CDR3 is TGCGCCAGCAGCCAAGATTCAAACACCTTCGGGGAGGGCTACACCTTC. Amino acid sequence: CASSQDSNTFGEGYTF.

The rearrangement joins TRBV2 to TRBJ1-1; D remains ambiguous. Trimming left V 7 bases short and J 0 bases short, with 12 bases between. Germline-derived CDR1 and CDR2 are SNHLY and FYNNEI. The CDR3 is made up of 14 amino acids. The CDR3 nucleotides are TGTGCCAGCACTCGAGTGCGGTTGAACACTGAAGCTTTCTTT. As protein: CASTRVRLNTEAFF.

In this sample, this clone turned up a few times. V is TRBV13 and J is TRBJ2-3, with 13 nucleotides matching TRBD2. V was pared by 4 bases and J by 6 bases, with 4 bases of the junction left unmatched. Germline V gene sequence: CDR1 PRHDT, CDR2 FYEKMQ (reference sequence). The CDR3 runs to 15 residues. CDR3 in DNA: TGTGCCAGCAGCTCCACGACTAGCGGGGGGGATACGCAGTATTTT. It codes for CASSSTTSGGDTQYF.

This chain joins TRBV9 and TRBJ2-7; no firm D call. V was pared by 4 bases and J by 0 bases, with 11 bases between. Germline loops: CDR1 SGDLS, CDR2 YYNGEE. The CDR3 loop spans 14 amino acids. Written as DNA, the CDR3 is TGTGCCAGCAGCCCCCAGACTGTCTCCTACGAGCAGTACTTC. Protein product: CASSPQTVSYEQYF.

The chain links TRBV14 to TRBJ1-4; D unresolved. CDR1 is SGHDN, CDR2 FVKESK, per germline. CDR3 length: 15 residues. The ends were cut back, 4 bases at V and 0 bases at J, with 9 bases in the middle. The CDR3: CASSRNTATNEKLFF. As DNA, the CDR3 is TGTGCCAGCAGCCGCAACACAGCAACTAATGAAAAACTGTTTTTT.

The CDR3 sequence is CASSLSTGQTNYGYTF. CDR3 nucleotide sequence: TGTGCCAGCAGCTTAAGTACGGGACAAACTAACTATGGCTACACCTTC. The J gene is TRBJ1-2, the V gene TRBV5-5; TRBD1 might be the D (6 bases). The CDR3 contains 16 residues. The germline V and J ends were trimmed by 2 bases and 0 bases, with 14 bases remaining between them. Germline-derived CDR1 and CDR2 are SGHKS and YYEKEE (reference sequence).

The chain is built from TRBV6-4 and TRBJ1-1, with a possible D match to TRBD1 (6 bases). Germline V gene lookup returns CDR1 MRHNA and CDR2 SNTAGT. The V and J ends lost 5 bases and 5 bases respectively, with 12 bases between them. The CDR3 covers 13 residues. The CDR3, as DNA: TGTGCCAGCAGTTCTCAAGGGGGTACTGAAGCTTTCTTT. Protein sequence: CASSSQGGTEAFF.

The rearrangement uses TRBV7-9 and TRBJ2-3, with 10 positions matching TRBD1. Germline lookup yields CDR1 SEHNR and CDR2 FQNEAQ (reference sequence). CDR3 length equals 15 residues. After removal of 3 bases from V and 2 bases from J, the junction contained 2 bases not matched to a gene. CDR3 DNA sequence: TGTGCCAGCAGCTTGACAGGGGGCCTCACAGATACGCAGTATTTT. Translating gives CASSLTGGLTDTQYF.

This chain joins TRBV5-1 and TRBJ1-3; tentative D call: TRBD1 (6 bases). CDR1 and CDR2 (germline): SGHRS, YFSETQ. The CDR3 is 15 residues long. The V end was cut by 5 bases, the J end by 2 bases, with 14 bases between. The CDR3 is CASSPQGITGNTIYF. The CDR3 DNA reads as TGCGCCAGCAGTCCGCAGGGGATTACTGGAAACACCATATATTTT.

In regard to this clone: Other DNA sequences in this sample translate to the same CDR3. The rearrangement links TRBV27 to TRBJ1-5; weak D call: TRBD1 (6 bases). The CDR3 length is 14 residues. V was shortened by 2 bases and J by 1 base, with 6 bases between the two germline ends. Germline V CDR1 and CDR2: MNHEY, SMNVEV (reference sequence). In nucleotides, the CDR3 is TGTGCCAGCAGTTTAGGGGGCAGCAATCAGCCCCAGCATTTT. Translated, it gives CASSLGGSNQPQHF.

V gene TRBV30 combines with J gene TRBJ1-2; unclear D gene. Germline CDR1 and CDR2: GTSNPN and SVGIG (reference sequence). The CDR3 is made up of 14 amino acids. V lost 1 base to trimming and J lost 5 bases, with 14 bases between them. The CDR3 protein is CAWSALNGEYGYTF. The DNA of the CDR3 is TGTGCCTGGAGTGCCCTCAATGGGGAGTATGGCTACACCTTC. The full variable domain, with the rest looked up from reference TRBV30 and TRBJ1-2, is SQTIHQWPATLVQPVGSPLSLECTVEGTSNPNLYWYRQAAGRGLQLLFYSVGIGQISSEVPQNLSASRPQDRQFILSSKKLLLSDSGFYLCAWSALNGEYGYTFGSGTRLTVV.

This chain uses TRBV19 with TRBJ1-2, with TRBD1 matching over 10 bases. The CDR3 totals 14 residues. From germline, CDR1 is LNHDA and CDR2 SQIVND (reference sequence). Trimming cost V 2 bases and J 5 bases; bases outside gene matches: 2. DNA of the CDR3: TGTGCCAGTAGTATACCGGGACAGGGGTATGGCTACACCTTC. Encoded protein: CASSIPGQGYGYTF.

The rearrangement joins TRBV5-1 to TRBJ2-7, with 7 bases aligning to TRBD1. Trimming at V came to 1 base and at J to 0 bases, leaving 1 base not matched to a gene. The CDR3 spans 14 residues. CDR1 is SGHRS, CDR2 YFSETQ, per germline. The CDR3 sequence: CASSLPGGSYEQYF. The DNA for the CDR3 is TGCGCCAGCAGCTTGCCAGGGGGCTCCTACGAGCAGTACTTC.

The chain combines TRBV18 with TRBJ2-5; tentatively, D is TRBD1 (5 bases). V was clipped by 3 bases and J by 4 bases, with 12 bases between them. From germline, CDR1 is KGHSH and CDR2 LQKENI. The CDR3 consists of 14 residues. The CDR3 is CASSPSAGRETQYF. The CDR3, as DNA: TGTGCCAGCTCACCGTCAGCAGGGCGAGAGACCCAGTACTTC.